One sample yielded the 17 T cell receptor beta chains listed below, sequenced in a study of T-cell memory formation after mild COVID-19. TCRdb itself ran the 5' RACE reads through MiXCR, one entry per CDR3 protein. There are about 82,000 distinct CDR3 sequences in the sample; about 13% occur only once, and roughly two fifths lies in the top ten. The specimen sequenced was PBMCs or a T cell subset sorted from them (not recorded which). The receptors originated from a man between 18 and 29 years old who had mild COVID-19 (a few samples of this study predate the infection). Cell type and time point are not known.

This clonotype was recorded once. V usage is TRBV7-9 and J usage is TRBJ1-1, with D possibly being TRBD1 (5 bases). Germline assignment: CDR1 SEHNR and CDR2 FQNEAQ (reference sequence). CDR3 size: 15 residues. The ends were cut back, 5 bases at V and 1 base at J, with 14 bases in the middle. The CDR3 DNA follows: TGTGCCAGCAGCCCCCGGGACGGACAGAACACTGAAGCTTTCTTT. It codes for CASSPRDGQNTEAFF. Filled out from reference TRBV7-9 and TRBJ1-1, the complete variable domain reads DTGVSQNPRHKITKRGQNVTFRCDPISEHNRLYWYRQTLGQGPEFLTYFQNEAQLEKSRLLSDRFSAERPKGSFSTLEIQRTEQGDSAMYLCASSPRDGQNTEAFFGQGTRLTVV.

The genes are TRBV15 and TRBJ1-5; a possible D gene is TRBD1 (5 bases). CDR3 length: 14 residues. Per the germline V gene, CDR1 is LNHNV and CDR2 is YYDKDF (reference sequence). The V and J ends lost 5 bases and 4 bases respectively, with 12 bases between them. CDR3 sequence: CATSGPGMNQPQHF. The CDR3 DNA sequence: TGTGCCACCAGCGGCCCAGGGATGAATCAGCCCCAGCATTTT.

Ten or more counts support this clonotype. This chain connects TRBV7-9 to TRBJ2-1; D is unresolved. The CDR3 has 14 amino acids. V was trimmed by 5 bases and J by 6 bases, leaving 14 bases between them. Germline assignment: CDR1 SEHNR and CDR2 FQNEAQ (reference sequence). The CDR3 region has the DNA TGTGCCAGCAGCCCGTCCGACACCCGCAATGAGCAGTTCTTC. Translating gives CASSPSDTRNEQFF.

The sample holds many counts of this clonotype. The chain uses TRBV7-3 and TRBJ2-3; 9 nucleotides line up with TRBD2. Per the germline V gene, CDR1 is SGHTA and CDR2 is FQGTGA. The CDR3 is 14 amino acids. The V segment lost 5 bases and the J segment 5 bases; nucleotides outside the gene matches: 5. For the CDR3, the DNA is TGTGCCAGCAGCCGCGGGGGGGCGGTAGATACGCAGTATTTT. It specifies CASSRGGAVDTQYF. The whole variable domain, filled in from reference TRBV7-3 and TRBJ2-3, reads GAGVSQTPSNKVTEKGKYVELRCDPISGHTALYWYRQSLGQGPEFLIYFQGTGAADDSGLPNDRFFAVRPEGSVSTLKIQRTERGDSAVYLCASSRGGAVDTQYFGPGTRLTVL.

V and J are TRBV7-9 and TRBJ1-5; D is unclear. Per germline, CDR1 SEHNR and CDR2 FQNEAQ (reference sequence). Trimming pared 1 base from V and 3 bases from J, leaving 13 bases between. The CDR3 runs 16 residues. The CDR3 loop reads CASSLVTSLDNQPQHF. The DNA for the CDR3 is TGTGCCAGCAGCTTAGTTACGTCTCTGGACAATCAGCCCCAGCATTTT.

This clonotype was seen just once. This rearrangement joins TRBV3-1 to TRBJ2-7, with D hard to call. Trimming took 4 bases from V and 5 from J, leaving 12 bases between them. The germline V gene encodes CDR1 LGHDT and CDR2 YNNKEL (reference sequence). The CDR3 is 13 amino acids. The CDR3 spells CASSPSERDEQYV. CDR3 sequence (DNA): TGTGCCAGCAGCCCGTCGGAACGGGACGAGCAGTACGTC.

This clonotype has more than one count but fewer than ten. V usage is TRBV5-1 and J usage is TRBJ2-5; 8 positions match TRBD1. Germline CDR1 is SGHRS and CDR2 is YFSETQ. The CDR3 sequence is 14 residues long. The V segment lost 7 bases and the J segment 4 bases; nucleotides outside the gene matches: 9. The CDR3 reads CASWPGTGRETQYF. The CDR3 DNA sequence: TGCGCCAGCTGGCCCGGGACAGGACGAGAGACCCAGTACTTC.

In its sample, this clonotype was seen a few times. CDR3 coding DNA: TGCAGTGCTAGAGATCTGAACTGGCCGACCCACGAGCAGTACTTC. It translates to CSARDLNWPTHEQYF. The chain couples TRBV20-1 to TRBJ2-7, with D uncertain. The V gene's germline CDR1 is DFQATT and CDR2 SNEGSKA (reference sequence). Trimming left V 0 bases short and J 5 bases short, with 17 bases between. The CDR3 has 15 residues.

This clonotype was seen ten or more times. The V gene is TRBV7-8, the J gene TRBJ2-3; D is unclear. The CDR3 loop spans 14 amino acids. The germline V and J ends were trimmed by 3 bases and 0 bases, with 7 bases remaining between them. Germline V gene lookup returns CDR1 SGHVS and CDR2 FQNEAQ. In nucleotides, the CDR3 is TGTGCCAGCAGCTTGGGCAGTAGCACAGATACGCAGTATTTT. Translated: CASSLGSSTDTQYF.

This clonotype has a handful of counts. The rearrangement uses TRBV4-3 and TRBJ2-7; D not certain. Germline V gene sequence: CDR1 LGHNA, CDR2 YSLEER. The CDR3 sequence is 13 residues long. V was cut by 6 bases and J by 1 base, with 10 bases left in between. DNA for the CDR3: TGCGCCAGCAGTCCTGGGATTTCCTACGAGCAGTACTTC. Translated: CASSPGISYEQYF.

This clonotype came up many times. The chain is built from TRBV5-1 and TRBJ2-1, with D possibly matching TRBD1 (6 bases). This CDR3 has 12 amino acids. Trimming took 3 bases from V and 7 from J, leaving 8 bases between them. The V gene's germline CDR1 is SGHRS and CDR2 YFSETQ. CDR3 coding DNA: TGCGCCAGCAGCTGGACAGAGAATGAGCAGTTCTTC. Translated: CASSWTENEQFF. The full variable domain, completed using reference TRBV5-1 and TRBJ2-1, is KAGVTQTPRYLIKTRGQQVTLSCSPISGHRSVSWYQQTPGQGLQFLFEYFSETQRNKGNFPGRFSGRQFSNSRSEMNVSTLELGDSALYLCASSWTENEQFFGPGTRLTVL.

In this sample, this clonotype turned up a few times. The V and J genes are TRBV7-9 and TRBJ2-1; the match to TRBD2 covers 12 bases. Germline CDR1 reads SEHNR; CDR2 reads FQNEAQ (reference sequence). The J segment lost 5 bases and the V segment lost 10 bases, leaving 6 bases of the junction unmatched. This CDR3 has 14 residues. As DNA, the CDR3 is TGTGCCAATTTCCGACTAGCGGGGGACAATGAGCAGTTCTTC. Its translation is CANFRLAGDNEQFF.

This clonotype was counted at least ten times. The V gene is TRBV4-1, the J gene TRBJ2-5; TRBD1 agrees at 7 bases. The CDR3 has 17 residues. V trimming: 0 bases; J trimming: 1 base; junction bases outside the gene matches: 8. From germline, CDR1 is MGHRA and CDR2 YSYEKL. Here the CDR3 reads CASSQDIPGTAQETQYF. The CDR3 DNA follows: TGCGCCAGCAGCCAAGATATCCCGGGGACAGCCCAAGAGACCCAGTACTTC.

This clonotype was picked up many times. Here the CDR3 reads CASSLGRGAFHEQYF. CDR3 sequence (DNA): TGTGCCAGCAGCTTGGGAAGGGGGGCATTCCACGAGCAGTACTTC. This rearrangement joins TRBV7-9 to TRBJ2-7; D tentatively reads TRBD1 or TRBD2 (6 bases each). The CDR3 sequence is 15 residues long. V was clipped by 3 bases and J by 5 bases, with 17 bases between them. Per germline, CDR1 SEHNR and CDR2 FQNEAQ (reference sequence).

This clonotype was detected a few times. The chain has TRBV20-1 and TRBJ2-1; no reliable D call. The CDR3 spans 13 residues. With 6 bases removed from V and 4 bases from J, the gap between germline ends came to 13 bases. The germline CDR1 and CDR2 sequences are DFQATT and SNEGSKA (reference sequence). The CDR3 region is CSARVPDYNEQFF. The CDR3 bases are TGCAGTGCCCGAGTCCCGGATTACAATGAGCAGTTCTTC.

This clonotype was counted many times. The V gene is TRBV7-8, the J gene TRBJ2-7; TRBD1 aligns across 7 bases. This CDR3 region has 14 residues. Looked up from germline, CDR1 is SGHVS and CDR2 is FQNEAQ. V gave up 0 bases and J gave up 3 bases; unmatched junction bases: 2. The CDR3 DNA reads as TGTGCCAGCAGCTTAGCGGGACAGAGCTACGAGCAGTACTTC. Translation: CASSLAGQSYEQYF.

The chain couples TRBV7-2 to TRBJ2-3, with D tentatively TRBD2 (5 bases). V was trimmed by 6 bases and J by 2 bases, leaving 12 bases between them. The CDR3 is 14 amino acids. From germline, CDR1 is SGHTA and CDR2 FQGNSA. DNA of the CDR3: TGTGCCAGCAGTCCAGACGGGATCACAGATACGCAGTATTTT. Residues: CASSPDGITDTQYF.